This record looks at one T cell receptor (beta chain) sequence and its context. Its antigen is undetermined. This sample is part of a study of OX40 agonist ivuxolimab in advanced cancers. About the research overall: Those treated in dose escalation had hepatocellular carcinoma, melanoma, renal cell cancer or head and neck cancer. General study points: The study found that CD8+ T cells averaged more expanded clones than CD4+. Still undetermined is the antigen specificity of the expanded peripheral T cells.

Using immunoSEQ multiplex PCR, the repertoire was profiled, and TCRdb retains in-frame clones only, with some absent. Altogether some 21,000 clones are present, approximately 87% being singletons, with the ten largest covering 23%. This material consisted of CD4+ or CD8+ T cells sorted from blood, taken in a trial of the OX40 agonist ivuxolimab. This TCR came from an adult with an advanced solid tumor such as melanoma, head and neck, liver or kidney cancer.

CDR3 nucleotides: TGTGCCAGCAGTCTACAGGTAGCCTACGAGCAGTACTTC. Residues: CASSLQVAYEQYF. The rearrangement links TRBV27 to TRBJ2-7; D might be TRBD1 (5 bases). This CDR3 is 13 amino acids long. V shed 5 bases and J shed 2 bases, with 10 bases lying between them. CDR1 and CDR2 (germline): MNHEY, SMNVEV (reference sequence).